Sequencing of this T cell receptor (beta chain) was carried out in a study of CD8 T cells in Susac syndrome. Study background: Active disease was present in six of the sequenced Susac syndrome patients, and remission in roughly 8. When blood was drawn, the patients with Susac syndrome were therapy-naive, on corticosteroids, or on intravenous immunoglobulin alone.

Random hexamers were used to reverse transcribe roughly 0.45 to 1 ug of RNA. TCRdb re-derived calls from the immunoSEQ multiplex PCR reads in MiXCR, one entry per CDR3 protein. The table lists fewer than 200,000 distinct CDR3 sequences, 91% of them singletons. The study sequenced TCR beta in blood CD8+ and CD4+ T cells. Sequencing was carried out using CD4+ T cells from PBMCs. This receptor was obtained from a human donor with Susac syndrome.

CDR3 in amino acids: CASSPLTSGRLGEQFF. The CDR3, as DNA: TGTGCCAGCAGTCCGCTGACTAGCGGGAGATTGGGTGAGCAGTTCTTC. The rearrangement joins TRBV28 to TRBJ2-1, with TRBD2 matching 12 bases. J gave up 9 bases and V 5 bases, and 11 bases lay outside the gene matches. CDR1 and CDR2 from the germline V gene are MDHEN and SYDVKM. CDR3 length: 16 amino acids. Looking up the rest from reference TRBV28 and TRBJ2-1 gives the full variable domain: DVKVTQSSRYLVKRTGEKVFLECVQDMDHENMFWYRQDPGLGLRLIYFSYDVKMKEKGDIPEGYSVSREKKERFSLILESASTNQTSMYLCASSPLTSGRLGEQFFGPGTRLTVL.